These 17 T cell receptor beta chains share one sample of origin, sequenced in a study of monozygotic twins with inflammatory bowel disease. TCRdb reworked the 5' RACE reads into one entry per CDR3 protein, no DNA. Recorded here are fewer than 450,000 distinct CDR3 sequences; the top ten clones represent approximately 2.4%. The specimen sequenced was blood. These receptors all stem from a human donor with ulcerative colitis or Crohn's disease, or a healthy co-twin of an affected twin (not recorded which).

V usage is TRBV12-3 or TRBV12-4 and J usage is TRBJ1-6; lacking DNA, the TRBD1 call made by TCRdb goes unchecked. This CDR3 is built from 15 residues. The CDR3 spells CASPSQGGVNSPLHF.

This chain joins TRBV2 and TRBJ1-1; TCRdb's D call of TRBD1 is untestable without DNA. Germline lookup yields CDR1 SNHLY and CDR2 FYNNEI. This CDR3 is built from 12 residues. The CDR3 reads CASSNRDTLAFF. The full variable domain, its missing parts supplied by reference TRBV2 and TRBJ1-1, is EPEVTQTPSHQVTQMGQEVILRCVPISNHLYFYWYRQILGQKVEFLVSFYNNEISEKSEIFDDQFSVERPDGSNFTLKIRSTKLEDSAMYFCASSNRDTLAFFGQGTRLTVV.

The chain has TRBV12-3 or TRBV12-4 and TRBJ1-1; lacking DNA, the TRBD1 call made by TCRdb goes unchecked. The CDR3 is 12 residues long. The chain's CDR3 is CASTGQHTEAFF.

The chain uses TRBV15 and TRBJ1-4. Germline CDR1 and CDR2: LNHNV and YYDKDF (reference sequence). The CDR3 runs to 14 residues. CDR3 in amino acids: CATSSQGSVEKLFF.

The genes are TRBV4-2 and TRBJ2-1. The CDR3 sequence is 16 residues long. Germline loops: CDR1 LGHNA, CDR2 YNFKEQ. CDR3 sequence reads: CASSQQSGGSYNEQFF.

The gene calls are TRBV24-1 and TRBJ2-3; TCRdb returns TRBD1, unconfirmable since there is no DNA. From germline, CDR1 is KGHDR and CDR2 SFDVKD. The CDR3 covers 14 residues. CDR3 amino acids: CATDWDRSPDTQYF.

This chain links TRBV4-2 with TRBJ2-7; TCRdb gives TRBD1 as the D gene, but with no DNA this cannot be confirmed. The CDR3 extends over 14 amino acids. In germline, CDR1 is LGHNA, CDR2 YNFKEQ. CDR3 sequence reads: CASSQQTGGYEQYF.

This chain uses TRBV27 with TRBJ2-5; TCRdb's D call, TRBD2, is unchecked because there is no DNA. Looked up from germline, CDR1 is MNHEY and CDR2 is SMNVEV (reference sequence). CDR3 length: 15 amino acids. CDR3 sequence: CASSLGTAAWETQYF.

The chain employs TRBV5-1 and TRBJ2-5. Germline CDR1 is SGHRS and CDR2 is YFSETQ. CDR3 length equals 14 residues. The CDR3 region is CASSRSGDQETQYF.

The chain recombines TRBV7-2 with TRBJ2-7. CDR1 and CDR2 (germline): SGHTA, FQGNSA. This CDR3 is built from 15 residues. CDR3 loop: CASSLEWQTAYEQYF.

The CDR3 sequence: CASSYGGDRSNQPQHF. The chain combines TRBV6-5 with TRBJ1-5; TCRdb returns TRBD1, unconfirmable since there is no DNA. Germline CDR1 and CDR2: MNHEY and SVGAGI. The CDR3 sequence is 16 residues long.

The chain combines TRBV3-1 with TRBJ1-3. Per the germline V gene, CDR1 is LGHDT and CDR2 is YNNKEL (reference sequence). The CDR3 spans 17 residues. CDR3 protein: CASSQAPSLSSGNTIYF.

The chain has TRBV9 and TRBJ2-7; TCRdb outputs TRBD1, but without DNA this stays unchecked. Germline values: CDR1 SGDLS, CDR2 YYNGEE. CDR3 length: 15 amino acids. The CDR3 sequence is CASSVGGSREYEQYF.

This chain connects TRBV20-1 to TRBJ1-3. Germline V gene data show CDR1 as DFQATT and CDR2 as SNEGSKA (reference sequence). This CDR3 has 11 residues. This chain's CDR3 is CSASHGNTIYF.

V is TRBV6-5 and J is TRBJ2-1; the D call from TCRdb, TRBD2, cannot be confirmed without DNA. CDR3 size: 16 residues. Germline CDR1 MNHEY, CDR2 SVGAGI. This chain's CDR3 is CASSSRSPRSYNEQFF.

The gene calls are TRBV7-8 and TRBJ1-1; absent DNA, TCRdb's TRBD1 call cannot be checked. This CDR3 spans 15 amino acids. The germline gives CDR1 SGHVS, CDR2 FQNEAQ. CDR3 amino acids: CASSPENRVGPEAFF.

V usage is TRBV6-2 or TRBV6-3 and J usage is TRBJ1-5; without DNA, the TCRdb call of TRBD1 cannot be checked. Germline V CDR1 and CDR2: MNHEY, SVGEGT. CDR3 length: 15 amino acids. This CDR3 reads CASRFRDPGNQPQHF.